A selection of T cell receptor beta chains follows, all from one sample in a study of T cells after yellow fever vaccination. TCRdb recomputed calls from the 5' RACE reads with MiXCR, one row per CDR3 protein. The data contain 500,000 to 650,000 distinct CDR3 sequences, 12% of them singletons. The specimen was PBMCs, collected on the day of the yellow fever booster vaccination. Receptors originate from a man aged 25 to 45 who received the YFV17D yellow fever vaccine. CDR3s include the opening cysteine and the closing phenylalanine or tryptophan. A D gene is named only where the DNA matches it firmly. Some rows mark clone size as missing; the rest say once, few, many or name a class of expanded clone.

V gene: TRBV20-1
D gene: TRBD2
J gene: TRBJ2-7
clone size: few
CDR3 DNA: TGCAGTGCTAGAGTCCGGACTAGCGCGAAAACCTACGAGCAGTACTTC
CDR3 protein: CSARVRTSAKTYEQYF

V gene: TRBV14
D gene: NA
J gene: TRBJ2-7
clone size: few
CDR3 DNA: TGTGCCAGCAGCCGAAATTTAAGAGCGGGACAAGACGAGCAGTACTTC
CDR3 protein: CASSRNLRAGQDEQYF

V gene: TRBV7-2
D gene: NA
J gene: TRBJ1-4
clone size: few
CDR3 DNA: TGTGCCAGCAGCTTAGGATGGGGGGGAAATGAAAAACTGTTTTTT
CDR3 protein: CASSLGWGGNEKLFF

V gene: TRBV2
D gene: NA
J gene: TRBJ2-7
clone size: few
CDR3 DNA: TGTGCCAGCCGCAGTCGTTATGGCGCGGAGCAGTACTTC
CDR3 protein: CASRSRYGAEQYF

V gene: TRBV7-3
D gene: TRBD1
J gene: TRBJ2-1
clone size: few
CDR3 DNA: TGTGCCAGCAGCCCTAGCCGGACAGGGTCTCGCAATGAGCAGTTCTTC
CDR3 protein: CASSPSRTGSRNEQFF

V gene: TRBV7-9
D gene: NA
J gene: TRBJ2-7
clone size: few
CDR3 DNA: TGTGCCAGCAGCACCGACGCATCCTACGAGCAGTACTTC
CDR3 protein: CASSTDASYEQYF

V gene: TRBV29-1
D gene: NA
J gene: TRBJ2-5
clone size: NA
CDR3 DNA: TGCAGCGCGGATGACCAGGGGTACCAAGAGACCCAGTACTTC
CDR3 protein: CSADDQGYQETQYF

V gene: TRBV9
D gene: NA
J gene: TRBJ2-6
clone size: few
CDR3 DNA: TGTGCCAGCACCCATCCCGGCCGGCAGGACCTACTCTCTGGGGCCAACGTCCTGACTTTC
CDR3 protein: CASTHPGRQDLLSGANVLTF

V gene: TRBV19
D gene: NA
J gene: TRBJ2-5
clone size: few
CDR3 DNA: TGTGCCAGTAGCCAACCGGGGTGGCAAGAGACCCAGTACTTC
CDR3 protein: CASSQPGWQETQYF

V gene: TRBV12-3/TRBV12-4
D gene: TRBD2
J gene: TRBJ2-2
clone size: few
CDR3 DNA: TGTGCCAGCAGTGCGCGGGGGAGGGCCGGAACCGGGGAGCTGTTTTTT
CDR3 protein: CASSARGRAGTGELFF

V gene: TRBV5-4
D gene: NA
J gene: TRBJ2-5
clone size: NA
CDR3 DNA: TGTGCCACCTCGGGGGAGACCCAGTACTTC
CDR3 protein: CATSGETQYF

V gene: TRBV7-2
D gene: NA
J gene: TRBJ1-6
clone size: many
CDR3 DNA: TGTGCCAGCAGCCTCAGGGTTGCTAATTCACCCCTCCACTTT
CDR3 protein: CASSLRVANSPLHF

V gene: TRBV6-4
D gene: TRBD2
J gene: TRBJ2-2
clone size: once
CDR3 DNA: TGTGCCAGCTGTCCACAGAGTAGCGGGAGGGCGTGGACCGGGGAGCTGTTTTTT
CDR3 protein: CASCPQSSGRAWTGELFF

V gene: TRBV3-1
D gene: NA
J gene: TRBJ2-6
clone size: once
CDR3 DNA: TGTGCCAGCAGCCCGGGGTCGGGCGGGGCCAACGTCCTGACTTTC
CDR3 protein: CASSPGSGGANVLTF

V gene: TRBV5-4
D gene: TRBD2
J gene: TRBJ2-5
clone size: NA
CDR3 DNA: TGTGCCAGCAGCCCGCGTGGCGGGAGTGCCTGGGAGACCCAGTACTTC
CDR3 protein: CASSPRGGSAWETQYF

V gene: TRBV19
D gene: NA
J gene: TRBJ1-2
clone size: few
CDR3 DNA: TGTGCCAGTATGGGCCGAACTAACTATGGCTACACCTTC
CDR3 protein: CASMGRTNYGYTF

V gene: TRBV12-3/TRBV12-4
D gene: NA
J gene: TRBJ2-5
clone size: many
CDR3 DNA: TGTGCCAGCACCCTGAGAGCCGGGACCCAGTACTTC
CDR3 protein: CASTLRAGTQYF

V gene: TRBV7-2
D gene: NA
J gene: TRBJ2-7
clone size: few
CDR3 DNA: TGTGCCAGCATCAAGGGGGGCGGTACTTACGAGCAGTACTTC
CDR3 protein: CASIKGGGTYEQYF

V gene: TRBV23-1
D gene: TRBD2
J gene: TRBJ2-1
clone size: many
CDR3 DNA: TGCGCCAGCGGACTAGCGGGAGATGTGAGGGTCAATGAGCAGTTCTTC
CDR3 protein: CASGLAGDVRVNEQFF

V gene: TRBV28
D gene: TRBD1
J gene: TRBJ2-7
clone size: few
CDR3 DNA: TGTGCCACCCACGAGGGACAGGAAAACGAGCAGTACTTC
CDR3 protein: CATHEGQENEQYF

V gene: TRBV7-9
D gene: NA
J gene: TRBJ2-4
clone size: NA
CDR3 DNA: TGTGCCAGCACCCTGGGAGCGTGGAACATTCAGTACTTC
CDR3 protein: CASTLGAWNIQYF

V gene: TRBV12-3/TRBV12-4
D gene: TRBD1
J gene: TRBJ1-1
clone size: NA
CDR3 DNA: TGTGCCAGCAGCCCGGACAGGAGGGGCACTGAAGCTTTCTTT
CDR3 protein: CASSPDRRGTEAFF

V gene: TRBV6-1
D gene: TRBD1
J gene: TRBJ1-2
clone size: NA
CDR3 DNA: TGTGCCAGCAGTCGCGCAAACATTGGACAGGGAGATGGCTACACCTTC
CDR3 protein: CASSRANIGQGDGYTF

V gene: TRBV12-3/TRBV12-4
D gene: TRBD2
J gene: TRBJ2-1
clone size: NA
CDR3 DNA: TGTGCCAGAGCGCTAGCGGGAGGCAATGAGCAGTTCTTC
CDR3 protein: CARALAGGNEQFF

V gene: TRBV20-1
D gene: TRBD2
J gene: TRBJ2-7
clone size: NA
CDR3 DNA: TGCAGTGCTAGACAGCCCCCTCTAGCGGGTACCTACGAGCAGTACTTC
CDR3 protein: CSARQPPLAGTYEQYF

V gene: TRBV29-1
D gene: TRBD2
J gene: TRBJ2-7
clone size: few
CDR3 DNA: TGCAGCTCGGGGGGTGCGGGAGGTTACGAGCAGTACTTC
CDR3 protein: CSSGGAGGYEQYF

V gene: TRBV30
D gene: NA
J gene: TRBJ1-3
clone size: few
CDR3 DNA: TGTGCCTGGAGTGTAGTAAAGGGTCCGGGAAACACCATATATTTT
CDR3 protein: CAWSVVKGPGNTIYF

V gene: TRBV20-1
D gene: TRBD2
J gene: TRBJ2-2
clone size: NA
CDR3 DNA: TGCAGTGCTTTTGGGACTAGGAAGACCGGGGAGCTGTTTTTT
CDR3 protein: CSAFGTRKTGELFF

V gene: TRBV4-3
D gene: NA
J gene: TRBJ2-5
clone size: many
CDR3 DNA: TGCGCCAGCAGCCAGGCCCATGGAGGCGACCAAGAGACCCAGTACTTC
CDR3 protein: CASSQAHGGDQETQYF

V gene: TRBV13
D gene: NA
J gene: TRBJ2-1
clone size: few
CDR3 DNA: TGTGCCAGCAGCGACCGACTAGAACCGTACAATGAGCAGTTCTTC
CDR3 protein: CASSDRLEPYNEQFF

V gene: TRBV7-9
D gene: TRBD1
J gene: TRBJ1-5
clone size: few
CDR3 DNA: TGTGCCAGCAGCTTAGTACAGGGGGCAGGCAATCAGCCCCAGCATTTT
CDR3 protein: CASSLVQGAGNQPQHF

V gene: TRBV5-1
D gene: TRBD1
J gene: TRBJ2-3
clone size: few
CDR3 DNA: TGCGCCAGCAGCTTGGCCCCGGGACAGGGAGCAGATACGCAGTATTTT
CDR3 protein: CASSLAPGQGADTQYF

V gene: TRBV18
D gene: NA
J gene: TRBJ2-1
clone size: NA
CDR3 DNA: TGTGCCAGCTCACCACCGGGACTTTGGGAGCAGTTCTTC
CDR3 protein: CASSPPGLWEQFF

V gene: TRBV28
D gene: NA
J gene: TRBJ2-2
clone size: few
CDR3 DNA: TGTGCCAGCAGTGGACTATCCGCGCACCACCCGTTTTTT
CDR3 protein: CASSGLSAHHPFF

V gene: TRBV18
D gene: TRBD1
J gene: TRBJ1-1
clone size: few
CDR3 DNA: TGTGCCAGCTCAGCCGGACAGGGGGCGTACACTGAAGCTTTCTTT
CDR3 protein: CASSAGQGAYTEAFF

V gene: TRBV5-6
D gene: TRBD1
J gene: TRBJ2-3
clone size: many
CDR3 DNA: TGTGCCAGCAGCTTGCGGGACAGGGTGGCAGATACGCAGTATTTT
CDR3 protein: CASSLRDRVADTQYF

V gene: TRBV20-1
D gene: NA
J gene: TRBJ1-1
clone size: NA
CDR3 DNA: TGCAGTGCCAGCCCCAGGGTCACTGAAGCTTTCTTT
CDR3 protein: CSASPRVTEAFF

V gene: TRBV20-1
D gene: NA
J gene: TRBJ1-1
clone size: few
CDR3 DNA: TGCAGTGCCGGGGACACTGAAGCTTTCTTT
CDR3 protein: CSAGDTEAFF

V gene: TRBV4-3
D gene: NA
J gene: TRBJ2-1
clone size: few
CDR3 DNA: TGCGCCAGCAGCCAAGAGGGTCAGCCGGGCTCCTACAATGAGCAGTTCTTC
CDR3 protein: CASSQEGQPGSYNEQFF

V gene: TRBV7-9
D gene: NA
J gene: TRBJ2-3
clone size: NA
CDR3 DNA: TGTGCCAGCAGCTTACTAGGGCCAGATACGCAGTATTTT
CDR3 protein: CASSLLGPDTQYF

V gene: TRBV19
D gene: NA
J gene: TRBJ2-1
clone size: few
CDR3 DNA: TGTGCCAGTAGTTCCGGGACTCCGTCTGACAATGAGCAGTTCTTC
CDR3 protein: CASSSGTPSDNEQFF

V gene: TRBV29-1
D gene: TRBD2
J gene: TRBJ2-1
clone size: NA
CDR3 DNA: TGCAGCGTTGATCGGGGGACTAGCCTCACCTGGGAGCAGTTCTTC
CDR3 protein: CSVDRGTSLTWEQFF